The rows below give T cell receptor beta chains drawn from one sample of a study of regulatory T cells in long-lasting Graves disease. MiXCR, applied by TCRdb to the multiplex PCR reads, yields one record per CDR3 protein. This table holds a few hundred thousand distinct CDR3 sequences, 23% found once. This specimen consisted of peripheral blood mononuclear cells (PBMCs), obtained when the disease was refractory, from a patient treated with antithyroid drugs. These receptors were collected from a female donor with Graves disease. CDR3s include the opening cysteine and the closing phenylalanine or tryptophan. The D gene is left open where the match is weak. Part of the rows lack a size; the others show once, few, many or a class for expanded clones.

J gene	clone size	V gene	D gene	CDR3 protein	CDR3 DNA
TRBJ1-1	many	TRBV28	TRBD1	CASSYPGQGDTEAFF	TGTGCCAGCAGCTACCCGGGACAGGGTGACACTGAAGCTTTCTTT
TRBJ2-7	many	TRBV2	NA	CASGDNRSSYEQYF	TGTGCCAGCGGGGACAATCGAAGCTCCTACGAGCAGTACTTC
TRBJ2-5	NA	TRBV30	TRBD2	CAWRGRLAPEQETQYF	TGTGCCTGGAGGGGGAGACTAGCGCCTGAACAAGAGACCCAGTACTTC
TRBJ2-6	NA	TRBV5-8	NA	CASSLWGPGANVLTF	TGTGCCAGCAGCTTGTGGGGGCCTGGGGCCAACGTCCTGACTTTC
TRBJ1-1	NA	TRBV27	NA	CASQSNTEAFF	TGTGCCAGCCAGTCGAACACTGAAGCTTTCTTT
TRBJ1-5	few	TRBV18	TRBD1	CASSPGQGLTHQHF	TGTGCCAGCTCACCGGGACAGGGGTTGACCCACCAGCATTTT
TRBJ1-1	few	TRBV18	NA	CASSGVNTEAFF	TGTGCCAGCTCAGGGGTTAACACTGAAGCTTTCTTT
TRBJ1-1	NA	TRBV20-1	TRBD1	CSAREGGADTEAFF	TGCAGTGCTAGGGAAGGGGGCGCAGACACTGAAGCTTTCTTT
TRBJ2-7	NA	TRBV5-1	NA	CASSLGDGLGEQYF	TGCGCTAGCAGCTTGGGGGACGGCCTCGGCGAGCAGTACTTC
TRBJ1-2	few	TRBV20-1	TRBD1	CSAEGQGYGYTF	TGCAGTGCAGAGGGACAGGGCTATGGCTACACCTTC
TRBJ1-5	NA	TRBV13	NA	CASSLGLLDAQPQHF	TGTGCCAGCAGCTTAGGCTTGTTGGATGCCCAGCCCCAGCATTTT
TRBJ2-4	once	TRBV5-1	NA	CASSLGGVVGIQYF	TGCGCCAGCAGCTTGGGGGGGGTCGTGGGCATTCAGTACTTC
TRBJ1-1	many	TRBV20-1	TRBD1	CSAPGQGASGTEAFF	TGCAGTGCTCCCGGACAGGGGGCGTCGGGCACTGAAGCTTTCTTT
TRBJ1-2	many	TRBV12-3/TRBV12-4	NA	CASSLGTDNYGYTF	TGTGCCAGCAGTTTAGGAACGGACAACTATGGCTACACCTTC